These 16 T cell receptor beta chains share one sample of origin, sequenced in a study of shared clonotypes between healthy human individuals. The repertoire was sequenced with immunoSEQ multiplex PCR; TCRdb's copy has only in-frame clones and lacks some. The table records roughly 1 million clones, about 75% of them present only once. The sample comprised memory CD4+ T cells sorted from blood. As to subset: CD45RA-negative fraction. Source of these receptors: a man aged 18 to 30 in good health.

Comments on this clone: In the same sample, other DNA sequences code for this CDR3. CDR3 in DNA: TGTGCCAGCAGCACCGGACTAGTGACGTACGAGCAGTACTTC. Translated, it gives CASSTGLVTYEQYF. This chain joins TRBV7-2 and TRBJ2-7; TRBD2 matches at 7 bases. Germline lookup yields CDR1 SGHTA and CDR2 FQGNSA. Germline trimming cut 5 bases from V and 4 bases from J; bases unmatched to any gene: 8. The CDR3 loop spans 14 amino acids. The full variable domain, its missing parts supplied by reference TRBV7-2 and TRBJ2-7, is GAGVSQSPSNKVTEKGKDVELRCDPISGHTALYWYRQSLGQGLEFLIYFQGNSAPDKSGLPSDRFSAERTGGSVSTLTIQRTQQEDSAVYLCASSTGLVTYEQYFGPGTRLTVT.

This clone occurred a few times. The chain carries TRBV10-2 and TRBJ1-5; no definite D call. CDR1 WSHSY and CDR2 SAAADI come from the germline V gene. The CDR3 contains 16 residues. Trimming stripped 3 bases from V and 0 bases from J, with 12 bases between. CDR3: CASSEMAGYSNQPQHF. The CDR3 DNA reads TGCGCCAGCAGTGAAATGGCTGGGTATAGCAATCAGCCCCAGCATTTT.

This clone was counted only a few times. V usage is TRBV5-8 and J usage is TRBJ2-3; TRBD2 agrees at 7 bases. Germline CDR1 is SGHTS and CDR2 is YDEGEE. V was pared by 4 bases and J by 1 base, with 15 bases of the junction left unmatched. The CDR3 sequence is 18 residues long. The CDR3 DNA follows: TGTGCCAGCAGCCTTGGGACTACAGCGCCCCCGGGCACAGATACGCAGTATTTT. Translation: CASSLGTTAPPGTDTQYF.

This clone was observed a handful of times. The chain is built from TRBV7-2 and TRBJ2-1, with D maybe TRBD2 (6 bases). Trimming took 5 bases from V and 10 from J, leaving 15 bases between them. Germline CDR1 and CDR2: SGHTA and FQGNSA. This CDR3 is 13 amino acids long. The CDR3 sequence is CASSLDGGKEQFF. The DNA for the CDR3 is TGTGCCAGCAGCCTGGACGGGGGAAAGGAGCAGTTCTTC.

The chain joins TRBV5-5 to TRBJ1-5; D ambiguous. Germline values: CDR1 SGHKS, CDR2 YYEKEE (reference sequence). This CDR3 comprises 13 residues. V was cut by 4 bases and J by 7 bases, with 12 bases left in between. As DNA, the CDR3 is TGTGCCAGCAGCCGTGCGGTCCGGCAGCCCCAGCATTTT. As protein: CASSRAVRQPQHF.

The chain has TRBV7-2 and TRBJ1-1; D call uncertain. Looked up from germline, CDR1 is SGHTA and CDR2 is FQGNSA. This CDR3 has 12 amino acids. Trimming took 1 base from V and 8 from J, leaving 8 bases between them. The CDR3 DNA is TGTGCCAGCAGCTTAGATCCCCCCGAAGCTTTCTTT. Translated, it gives CASSLDPPEAFF.

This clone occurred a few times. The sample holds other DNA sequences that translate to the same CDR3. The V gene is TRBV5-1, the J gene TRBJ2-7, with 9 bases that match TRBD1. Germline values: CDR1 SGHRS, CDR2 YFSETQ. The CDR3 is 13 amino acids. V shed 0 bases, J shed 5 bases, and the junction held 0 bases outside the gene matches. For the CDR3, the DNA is TGCGCCAGCAGCTTGGGACAGGGGGACGAGCAGTACTTC. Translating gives CASSLGQGDEQYF.

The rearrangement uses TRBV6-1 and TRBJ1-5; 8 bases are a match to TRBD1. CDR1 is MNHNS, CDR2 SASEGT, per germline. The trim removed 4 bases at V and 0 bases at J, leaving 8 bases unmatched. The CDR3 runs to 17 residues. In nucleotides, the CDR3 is TGTGCCAGCAGTGTTGGACAGGGCCAAAATAGCAATCAGCCCCAGCATTTT. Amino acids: CASSVGQGQNSNQPQHF.

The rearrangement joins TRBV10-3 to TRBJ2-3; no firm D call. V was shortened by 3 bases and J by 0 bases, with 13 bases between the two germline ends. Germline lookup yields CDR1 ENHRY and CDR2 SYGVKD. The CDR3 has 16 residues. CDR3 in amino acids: CAISDLDLSSTDTQYF. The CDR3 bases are TGTGCCATCAGTGATTTGGATTTATCTAGCACAGATACGCAGTATTTT.

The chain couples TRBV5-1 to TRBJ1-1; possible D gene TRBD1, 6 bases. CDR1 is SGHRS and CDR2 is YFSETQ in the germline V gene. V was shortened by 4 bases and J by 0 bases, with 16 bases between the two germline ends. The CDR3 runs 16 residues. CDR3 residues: CASSPRWTVLNTEAFF. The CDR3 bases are TGCGCCAGCAGCCCGAGGTGGACAGTCTTGAACACTGAAGCTTTCTTT.

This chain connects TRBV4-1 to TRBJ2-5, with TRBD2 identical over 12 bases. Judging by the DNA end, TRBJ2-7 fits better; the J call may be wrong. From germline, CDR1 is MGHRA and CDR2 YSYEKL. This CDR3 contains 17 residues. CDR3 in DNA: TGCGCCAGCAGCCAAGGGTGGCGACTAGCGGGAGACGACGAGCAGTACTTC. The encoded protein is CASSQGWRLAGDDEQYF.

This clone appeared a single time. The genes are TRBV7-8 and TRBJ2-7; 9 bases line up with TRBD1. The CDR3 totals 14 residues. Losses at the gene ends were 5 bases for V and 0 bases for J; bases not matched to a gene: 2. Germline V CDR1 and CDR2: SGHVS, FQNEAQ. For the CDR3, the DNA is TGTGCCAGCAGCGACAGGGGGTCCTCCTACGAGCAGTACTTC. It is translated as CASSDRGSSYEQYF.

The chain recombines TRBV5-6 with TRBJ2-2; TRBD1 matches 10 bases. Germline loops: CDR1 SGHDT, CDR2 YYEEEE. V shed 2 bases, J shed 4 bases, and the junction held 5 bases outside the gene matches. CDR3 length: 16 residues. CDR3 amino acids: CASSLPGQGTTGELFF. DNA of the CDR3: TGTGCCAGCAGCTTACCGGGACAGGGGACCACCGGGGAGCTGTTTTTT.

The CDR3 nucleotides are TGTGCCAGCAGCTTAGCAACAGGAAATTCCTATGGCTACACCTTC. Protein sequence: CASSLATGNSYGYTF. The chain joins TRBV7-2 to TRBJ1-2; tentatively, D is TRBD1 (5 bases). V was trimmed by 0 bases and J by 4 bases, leaving 12 bases between them. The CDR3 is made up of 15 amino acids. Germline-derived CDR1 and CDR2 are SGHTA and FQGNSA.

CDR3 DNA: TGTGCCATCAGTATTAGCACGGACAAGACCCAGTACTTC. This translates into CAISISTDKTQYF. This rearrangement joins TRBV10-3 to TRBJ2-5; the D gene is possibly TRBD1 (5 bases). This CDR3 has 13 amino acids. Germline CDR1 reads ENHRY; CDR2 reads SYGVKD. The germline V and J ends were trimmed by 5 bases and 6 bases, with 13 bases remaining between them.

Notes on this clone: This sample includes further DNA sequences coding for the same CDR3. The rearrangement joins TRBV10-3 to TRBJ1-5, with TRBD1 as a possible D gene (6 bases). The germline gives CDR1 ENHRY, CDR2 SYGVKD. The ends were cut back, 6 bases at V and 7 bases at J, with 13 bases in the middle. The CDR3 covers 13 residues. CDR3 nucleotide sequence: TGTGCCATCAGAGGGGGGGCGGGGCAGCCCCAGCATTTT. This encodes CAIRGGAGQPQHF.